One and the same sample provided the 14 T cell receptor beta chains below, sequenced in a study of cytomegalovirus exposure and HLA in healthy donors. The PCR was carried out with 60 Vbeta primers and 13 Jbeta primers. Profiled with immunoSEQ multiplex PCR; TCRdb holds only in-frame clones, not every one. Among approximately 220,000 clones listed, over 80% were seen once. Sequencing used PBMCs. These receptors originate from a boy aged 2 to 10 in good health and CMV-seronegative.

V usage is TRBV6-1 and J usage is TRBJ1-1; tentative D call: TRBD1 (5 bases). The germline V and J ends were trimmed by 5 bases and 1 base, with 8 bases remaining between them. This CDR3 spans 13 amino acids. Looked up from germline, CDR1 is MNHNS and CDR2 is SASEGT. CDR3 DNA sequence: TGTGCCAGCAGTTCGGGGGGGAACACTGAAGCTTTCTTT. This encodes CASSSGGNTEAFF.

This clone was seen a handful of times. V gene TRBV5-4 combines with J gene TRBJ2-7; D possibly corresponds to TRBD2 (5 bases). Germline CDR1 and CDR2: SGHNT and YYREEE (reference sequence). Trimming took 0 bases from V and 5 from J, leaving 9 bases between them. This CDR3 is 13 amino acids long. The CDR3 DNA reads TGTGCCAGCAGCTTGGAAAGGCGGGACGAGCAGTACTTC. Amino acid sequence: CASSLERRDEQYF.

The chain has TRBV19 and TRBJ1-3; no reliable D call. Per the germline V gene, CDR1 is LNHDA and CDR2 is SQIVND (reference sequence). Trimming took 4 bases from V and 0 from J, leaving 10 bases between them. The CDR3 has 15 residues. The CDR3: CASSNGQSSGNTIYF. In DNA, the CDR3 is TGTGCCAGTAGTAATGGGCAGAGCTCTGGAAACACCATATATTTT.

This clone appeared a few times. The chain uses TRBV13 and TRBJ2-1, with a weak D call TRBD2 (6 bases). V lost 7 bases and J 5 bases, leaving 15 bases between the germline ends. Germline V gives CDR1 PRHDT, CDR2 FYEKMQ (reference sequence). The CDR3 runs to 14 residues. The CDR3 loop is CASTSARLNNEQFF. The CDR3 DNA follows: TGTGCCAGCACTAGCGCGAGGCTCAACAATGAGCAGTTCTTC. The full variable domain, completed using reference TRBV13 and TRBJ2-1, is AAGVIQSPRHLIKEKRETATLKCYPIPRHDTVYWYQQGPGQDPQFLISFYEKMQSDKGSIPDRFSAQQFSDYHSELNMSSLELGDSALYFCASTSARLNNEQFFGPGTRLTVL.

This chain uses TRBV6-1 with TRBJ2-7; D unclear. The germline CDR1 and CDR2 sequences are MNHNS and SASEGT. With 6 bases removed from V and 2 bases from J, the gap between germline ends came to 11 bases. This CDR3 has 13 amino acids. The DNA of the CDR3 is TGTGCCAGCAGCGCAGGAATAACCTACGAGCAGTACTTC. This codes for CASSAGITYEQYF.

This clone is a singleton in its sample. CDR3 bases: TGTGCCAGCAGCTTAGTTGTGGGTGGGGACAGGGGGCGGGATGAGCAGTTCTTC. Protein product: CASSLVVGGDRGRDEQFF. The chain combines TRBV7-6 with TRBJ2-1; 12 bases line up with TRBD1. Germline CDR1 is SGHVS and CDR2 is FNYEAQ. V dropped 1 base and J dropped 8; count of bases not matched to a gene: 12. This CDR3 is 18 amino acids long.

The rearrangement links TRBV18 to TRBJ1-1; weak D call: TRBD1 (5 bases). Germline lookup yields CDR1 KGHSH and CDR2 LQKENI. The CDR3 contains 17 residues. Trimming took 3 bases from V and 0 from J, leaving 17 bases between them. The CDR3: CASSPGGPTRVNTEAFF. The CDR3 bases are TGTGCCAGCTCACCGGGGGGACCAACCAGGGTGAACACTGAAGCTTTCTTT.

The chain has TRBV7-8 and TRBJ2-5; 7 nucleotides align to TRBD1. The J call may be faulty, since TRBJ2-7 better matches the DNA end. In germline, CDR1 is SGHVS, CDR2 FQNEAQ. CDR3 length: 14 residues. The CDR3, as DNA: TGTGCCAGCAGCGTCCGGGACAGCCCATACGAGCAGTACTTC. Amino acids: CASSVRDSPYEQYF.

V and J are TRBV6-6 and TRBJ2-7; TRBD1 agrees at 10 bases. V dropped 5 bases and J dropped 6; count of bases not matched to a gene: 10. Germline lookup yields CDR1 MNHNY and CDR2 SVGAGI (reference sequence). The CDR3 spans 15 residues. Here the CDR3 reads CASSLPPGQGFEQYF. The DNA for the CDR3 is TGTGCCAGCAGTCTACCCCCGGGACAGGGGTTCGAGCAGTACTTC.

The chain carries TRBV11-3 and TRBJ2-1; 7 nucleotides match TRBD2. Germline CDR1 and CDR2: SGHNT and YENEEA. The CDR3 contains 15 residues. V was pared by 1 base and J by 5 bases, with 5 bases of the junction left unmatched. DNA for the CDR3: TGTGCCAGCAGCTTAGGCACTAGCGTAAACAATGAGCAGTTCTTC. This gives the protein CASSLGTSVNNEQFF.

V usage is TRBV19 and J usage is TRBJ1-1; D is unclear. Germline CDR1 LNHDA, CDR2 SQIVND (reference sequence). V was trimmed by 0 bases and J by 1 base, leaving 9 bases between them. The CDR3 loop spans 15 amino acids. Written as DNA, the CDR3 is TGTGCCAGTAGTATAGAAGGCGCGGGGAACACTGAAGCTTTCTTT. It is translated as CASSIEGAGNTEAFF.

This chain links TRBV5-1 with TRBJ2-5, with a tentative D call TRBD1 (6 bases). The CDR3 runs to 15 residues. Trimming removed 0 bases from V and 4 bases from J, with 13 bases in between. Germline V gives CDR1 SGHRS, CDR2 YFSETQ. The CDR3 bases are TGCGCCAGCAGCTTGGAAACAGGGCTCGCAGAGACCCAGTACTTC. It yields the protein CASSLETGLAETQYF.

The chain joins TRBV19 to TRBJ1-5; 7 positions match TRBD1. Germline-derived CDR1 and CDR2 are LNHDA and SQIVND (reference sequence). The V and J ends lost 0 bases and 7 bases, in that order; junction bases with no gene match: 3. The CDR3 sequence is 14 residues long. Here the CDR3 DNA reads TGTGCCAGTAGTATAGAGACAGGGCCCCAGCCCCAGCATTTT. This translates into CASSIETGPQPQHF.

The J gene is TRBJ1-1, the V gene TRBV6-1; D is undetermined. This CDR3 comprises 14 residues. Deletions cut 7 bases from V and 2 bases from J, with 14 bases between. Germline V CDR1 and CDR2: MNHNS, SASEGT. CDR3 amino acids: CASTVTSLNTEAFF. CDR3 in DNA: TGTGCCAGCACCGTGACAAGCCTTAACACTGAAGCTTTCTTT.